This TCR beta chain was obtained from a study of CD8+ T cells in alopecia areata. Germline CDR1 and CDR2: SNHLY and FYNNEI. The CDR3 contains 16 residues. The ends lost 7 bases at V and 1 base at J; junction bases unmatched: 10. As for this clone: Its antigen is unidentified.

Study-wide points: Tofacitinib significantly brought down scalp clonality and expanded CD8+ clones among top 100. Scalp sample sequencing also detects resident alphabeta T cells of normal skin.

RNA extraction and reverse transcription yielded cDNA as sequencing template. Repertoires were generated with immunoSEQ multiplex PCR, while TCRdb's copy carries only in-frame clones and drops some. Here the sample spans 110,000 or so clones, around three fifths being singletons. Sample treatment: oral pan-JAK inhibitor, 5-10 mg twice daily. The clonotype comes from a human donor with alopecia areata. The chain links TRBV2 to TRBJ2-3; TRBD2 aligns across 8 bases. Sequencing used CD4+ T cells sorted from blood, obtained at week 24, from a patient treated with tofacitinib. CDR3 amino acids: CASTNRGGLGTDTQYF. CDR3 in DNA: TGTGCCAGCACAAATCGGGGGGGCCTAGGCACAGATACGCAGTATTTT.